This TCR beta chain was documented in a study of shared clonotypes between healthy human individuals. Concerning this clone: Its antigen is still unknown.

Germline V gene lookup returns CDR1 SNHLY and CDR2 FYNNEI. The CDR3 runs 12 residues. The J segment lost 9 bases and the V segment lost 8 bases, leaving 5 bases of the junction unmatched. Some clones are missing from TCRdb's copy, which holds only in-frame ones; the method was immunoSEQ multiplex PCR. The sample contains about 980,000 clones, 76% of which appear only once. Study-wide points: Researchers found naive subsets generally carried larger estimated richness than memory subsets. Between a few donors, naive CD4 clonotypes were shared at a level of about 5%. The four-donor shared clonotypes exceeded non-shared clonotypes in generation probability, with non-shared ones scoring lower.

This TCR came from a man aged 18 to 29 in good health. The J gene is TRBJ2-7, the V gene TRBV2; 12 bases align to TRBD2. The sequencing sample was made of memory CD4+ T cells sorted from blood. Subset of the sample: CD45RA-negative fraction. DNA of the CDR3: TGTGCCAGCCTAGCGGGGGGGCCTTGGCAGTACTTC. It encodes CASLAGGPWQYF. Variable domain in full (rest from reference TRBV2 and TRBJ2-7): EPEVTQTPSHQVTQMGQEVILRCVPISNHLYFYWYRQILGQKVEFLVSFYNNEISEKSEIFDDQFSVERPDGSNFTLKIRSTKLEDSAMYFCASLAGGPWQYFGPGTRLTVT.